The T cell receptor beta chain described here comes from a study of chemoradiotherapy in HPV16-positive cancers. In the study overall: Candidate HPV-specific T-cell clones and common TCR motifs came from functional assays in a couple of HPV16-positive patients.

General study points: Non-HPV-specific T cells did not expand in tumors during treatment, whereas candidate HPV-specific clones and E7-related motifs did. Only two HPV16-positive patients supplied the functional HPV-specificity definition.

This clone is a singleton in its sample. As yet, its antigen is unknown. CDR1 and CDR2 from the germline V gene are SGHTA and FQGNSA. The CDR3 has 16 amino acids. V was clipped by 3 bases and J by 3 bases; unmatched bases: 5. Method: immunoSEQ multiplex PCR; TCRdb's copy keeps in-frame clones and lacks some. In the table there are some 4,900 clones, 95% to 97% of which are singletons. The gene calls are TRBV7-2 and TRBJ1-5, with TRBD1 matching over 10 bases. This clonotype originated in a human donor with HPV-associated anogenital cancer. Sequenced material: tumor tissue, taken from a patient who underwent chemoradiotherapy. In nucleotides, the CDR3 is TGTGCCAGCAGCTTCAGGACAGGGGGTATCAATCAGCCCCAGCATTTT. This codes for CASSFRTGGINQPQHF.